This TCR beta chain was sequenced during a study of cytomegalovirus exposure and HLA in healthy donors. Study information: Early released data had roughly 81 million unique TCRs, all coming from HLA-typed donors.

The PCR used 60 Vbeta and 13 Jbeta primers. Method: immunoSEQ multiplex PCR; TCRdb's copy keeps in-frame clones and lacks some. The profile shows 93,000 or so clones, 66% of them singletons. Trimming removed 0 bases at V and 13 bases at J, with 16 bases between. In germline, CDR1 is SNHLY, CDR2 FYNNEI. The CDR3 is 15 residues long. This chain uses TRBV2 with TRBJ1-6; D gene ambiguous. Sequenced material: PBMCs. This clonotype was sampled from a woman aged 45-65 years in good health and CMV-seronegative. CDR3 amino acids: CASSEATVAGSPLHF. The DNA of the CDR3 is TGTGCCAGCAGTGAAGCAACCGTCGCGGGCTCTCCCCTCCACTTT.